A single sample gave rise to the 22 T cell receptor beta chains below, sequenced in a study of HIV-infected patients and healthy controls. TCRdb reanalysed the 5' RACE reads using MiXCR and keeps one entry per CDR3 protein. The table shows about 67,000 distinct CDR3 sequences, with about a sixth occurring only once. The sequencing sample was made of CD4+ T cells from blood. The receptor source for this set is a human donor in good health.

On this clonotype: A much larger clone differs from this one at a single base, so this may be a read error. V and J are TRBV12-3 or TRBV12-4 and TRBJ2-1; 7 nucleotides match TRBD2. V lost 8 bases to trimming and J lost 6 bases; unmatched junction nucleotides: 22. This CDR3 spans 18 amino acids. The DNA of the CDR3 is TGTGCCAGCCGAGGAGGTCCGGGAGGCCCTCTTACAGGCAATGAGCAGTTCTTC. Protein product: CASRGGPGGPLTGNEQFF.

The CDR3, as DNA: TGTGCCAGCAGCTTCCAGGGGCCCTCCTACGAGCAGTACTTC. This translates into CASSFQGPSYEQYF. This sequence joins TRBV7-2 and TRBJ2-7; a possible D gene is TRBD1 (6 bases). Trimming took 3 bases from V and 0 from J, leaving 9 bases between them. Germline V CDR1 and CDR2: SGHTA, FQGNSA. This CDR3 region has 14 residues.

The sample holds a few counts of this clonotype. The rearrangement joins TRBV7-2 to TRBJ2-7; D is undetermined. The CDR3 runs 14 residues. V gave up 3 bases and J gave up 2 bases, with 11 bases separating them. The germline CDR1 and CDR2 sequences are SGHTA and FQGNSA. The CDR3 sequence is CASSFAGLAYEQYF. As DNA, the CDR3 is TGTGCCAGCAGCTTTGCTGGGTTGGCCTACGAGCAGTACTTC.

The V call is TRBV28, the J call TRBJ2-2; tentative D call: TRBD2 (5 bases). The CDR3 contains 14 residues. V lost 7 bases to trimming and J lost 0 bases, with 9 bases between them. The germline V gene encodes CDR1 MDHEN and CDR2 SYDVKM. The CDR3 spells CASKRSPNTGELFF. CDR3 bases: TGTGCCAGCAAGCGGAGTCCGAACACCGGGGAGCTGTTTTTT.

This chain connects TRBV29-1 to TRBJ2-3, with a possible D match to TRBD1 (6 bases). Germline V gene sequence: CDR1 SQVTM, CDR2 ANQGSEA. With 8 bases removed from V and 6 bases from J, the gap between germline ends came to 15 bases. The CDR3 runs to 12 residues. The CDR3 DNA reads as TGCAGCTCCTACACAGGGTTCGATACGCAGTATTTT. Its protein product is CSSYTGFDTQYF.

This clonotype was found many times. This sequence joins TRBV6-1 and TRBJ1-1; the D gene is possibly TRBD1 (5 bases). V lost 10 bases, J lost 4 bases, and 16 bases lay in between. This CDR3 is built from 13 residues. Germline V gene data show CDR1 as MNHNS and CDR2 as SASEGT. This CDR3 is CATQGRSFTEAFF. CDR3 bases: TGTGCCACCCAGGGTAGATCCTTCACTGAAGCTTTCTTT.

Many counts were recorded for this clonotype. The chain employs TRBV20-1 and TRBJ2-7; a weak D match, TRBD1 (5 bases). Germline assignment: CDR1 DFQATT and CDR2 SNEGSKA (reference sequence). The CDR3 sequence is 11 residues long. The V end was cut by 3 bases, the J end by 4 bases, with 7 bases between. The CDR3, as DNA: TGCAGTGCTAGTGACAGATACGAGCAGTACTTC. Translating it yields CSASDRYEQYF.

The genes are TRBV4-3 and TRBJ2-6; D is undetermined. V lost 2 bases and J lost 2, with 7 bases in between. CDR3 length: 15 amino acids. Germline V lookup: CDR1 LGHNA, CDR2 YSLEER. The CDR3 region is CASSQSTAGANVLTF. CDR3 coding DNA: TGCGCCAGCAGCCAATCAACGGCTGGGGCCAACGTCCTGACTTTC.

This clonotype was recorded a few times. This chain joins TRBV6-2 or TRBV6-3 and TRBJ1-1, with no clear D. Germline V lookup: CDR1 MNHEY, CDR2 SVGEGT. V lost 4 bases to trimming and J lost 9 bases, with 12 bases between them. The CDR3 sequence is 12 residues long. CDR3 sequence: CASSSARSQAFF. The DNA of the CDR3 is TGTGCCAGCAGTTCCGCCCGCTCCCAAGCTTTCTTT.

The chain has TRBV19 and TRBJ1-5; D unresolved. The V gene lost 5 bases and the J gene lost 6 bases, with 17 bases spanning the gap. This CDR3 is built from 15 residues. Per the germline V gene, CDR1 is LNHDA and CDR2 is SQIVND (reference sequence). CDR3 coding DNA: TGTGCCAGTAGTCAGCAGGATCGCCGGGGTCAGCCCCAGCATTTT. Residues: CASSQQDRRGQPQHF.

This clonotype was seen many times. J is TRBJ2-3 and V is TRBV7-9; no definite D call. V was shortened by 1 base and J by 3 bases, with 8 bases between the two germline ends. There are 14 residues in the CDR3. Germline CDR1 and CDR2: SEHNR and FQNEAQ (reference sequence). The CDR3 is CASSLVPRTDTQYF. CDR3 sequence (DNA): TGTGCCAGCAGCTTAGTCCCCCGAACAGATACGCAGTATTTT. Filled out from reference TRBV7-9 and TRBJ2-3, the complete variable domain reads DTGVSQNPRHKITKRGQNVTFRCDPISEHNRLYWYRQTLGQGPEFLTYFQNEAQLEKSRLLSDRFSAERPKGSFSTLEIQRTEQGDSAMYLCASSLVPRTDTQYFGPGTRLTVL.

This clonotype was found a few times. V and J are TRBV27 and TRBJ2-5, with D unclear. The CDR3 totals 12 residues. CDR1 and CDR2 (germline): MNHEY, SMNVEV (reference sequence). Trimming shortened V by 4 bases and J by 3 bases, and 6 bases separated the two germline ends. The CDR3 region has the DNA TGTGCCAGCAGTTCAAGAGAAGAGACCCAGTACTTC. Protein sequence: CASSSREETQYF.

V gene TRBV3-1 combines with J gene TRBJ2-7, with 8 nucleotides matching TRBD2. J gave up 2 bases and V 4 bases, and 1 base lay outside the gene matches. Germline V gene data show CDR1 as LGHDT and CDR2 as YNNKEL (reference sequence). The CDR3 spans 13 residues. Here the CDR3 reads CASSLAGPYEQYF. Here the CDR3 DNA reads TGTGCCAGCAGCCTAGCGGGACCCTACGAGCAGTACTTC.

The chain employs TRBV28 and TRBJ2-7, with D perhaps TRBD1 or TRBD2 (5 bases each). Germline V gene sequence: CDR1 MDHEN, CDR2 SYDVKM. The CDR3 has 15 amino acids. V was trimmed by 6 bases and J by 3 bases, leaving 18 bases between them. CDR3 nucleotide sequence: TGTGCCAGCAGCACAGGCGAGGGCAGCGGCTACGAGCAGTACTTC. It codes for CASSTGEGSGYEQYF.

The chain joins TRBV20-1 to TRBJ2-7; 7 nucleotides agree with TRBD2. The V segment lost 6 bases and the J segment 2 bases; nucleotides outside the gene matches: 7. CDR1 and CDR2 from the germline V gene are DFQATT and SNEGSKA (reference sequence). This CDR3 is built from 13 residues. The chain's CDR3 is CSAGSGIAYEQYF. The CDR3 region has the DNA TGCAGTGCGGGGAGCGGGATAGCCTACGAGCAGTACTTC.

Note on this clonotype: An end of the junction differs from the germline gene, which may be a read error. V gene TRBV7-9 combines with J gene TRBJ2-7; 9 positions match TRBD2. The CDR3 has 14 amino acids. The germline gives CDR1 SEHNR, CDR2 FQNEAQ (reference sequence). Here the CDR3 DNA reads TGTGCCGGCAGCCTCGCGGGGGGGGCCTACGAGCAGTACTTC. Residues: CAGSLAGGAYEQYF.

This clonotype was seen many times. This sequence joins TRBV7-9 and TRBJ1-1; tentative D call: TRBD1 (5 bases). Germline values: CDR1 SEHNR, CDR2 FQNEAQ (reference sequence). The length of the CDR3 is 15 residues. Trimming pared 3 bases from V and 1 base from J, leaving 12 bases between. Here the CDR3 reads CASSFSAGRNTEAFF. The CDR3 DNA reads as TGTGCCAGCAGCTTCTCCGCAGGGAGGAACACTGAAGCTTTCTTT.

V gene TRBV10-3 combines with J gene TRBJ2-5, with 9 bases matching TRBD2. This CDR3 is built from 14 residues. Germline V gene lookup returns CDR1 ENHRY and CDR2 SYGVKD. V shed 8 bases and J 5 bases; nucleotides not matched to a gene: 9. The CDR3: CAIGREGLEETQYF. CDR3 in DNA: TGTGCCATCGGGCGGGAGGGCCTAGAGGAGACCCAGTACTTC.

DNA of the CDR3: TGTGCCAGCAGTGCGGACTGGGTATTTCTGGCGGGGGAAAGCACAGATACGCAGTATTTT. Encoded protein: CASSADWVFLAGESTDTQYF. V and J are TRBV2 and TRBJ2-3, with TRBD2 identical over 7 bases. Trimming took 4 bases from V and 0 from J; bases not matched to a gene: 19. The germline gives CDR1 SNHLY, CDR2 FYNNEI. CDR3 length: 20 residues. The whole variable domain, filled in from reference TRBV2 and TRBJ2-3, reads EPEVTQTPSHQVTQMGQEVILRCVPISNHLYFYWYRQILGQKVEFLVSFYNNEISEKSEIFDDQFSVERPDGSNFTLKIRSTKLEDSAMYFCASSADWVFLAGESTDTQYFGPGTRLTVL.

The genes are TRBV28 and TRBJ1-1; maybe TRBD1 (5 bases). CDR3 length: 15 amino acids. Trimming took off 7 bases at V and 0 bases at J, with 15 bases between the two ends. Germline V gene lookup returns CDR1 MDHEN and CDR2 SYDVKM. CDR3 amino acids: CASIEWGRMNTEAFF. CDR3 bases: TGTGCCAGCATCGAATGGGGACGTATGAACACTGAAGCTTTCTTT.

In this sample, this clonotype turned up a few times. This CDR3 reads CASSLSGVSYEQYF. DNA for the CDR3: TGTGCCAGCAGCTTGAGCGGGGTCTCCTACGAGCAGTACTTC. This chain uses TRBV5-5 with TRBJ2-7; 7 bases line up with TRBD2. Germline V gene sequence: CDR1 SGHKS, CDR2 YYEKEE (reference sequence). The CDR3 extends over 14 amino acids. The V gene end was trimmed by 1 base and the J gene end by 0 bases; junction bases not matched to a gene: 1.

There are many counts of this clonotype. The CDR3 sequence: CASHQGGNWPEQYF. CDR3 DNA sequence: TGTGCCAGCCATCAGGGAGGGAATTGGCCCGAGCAGTACTTC. This chain joins TRBV28 and TRBJ2-7, with 7 bases matching TRBD2. Germline V gene data show CDR1 as MDHEN and CDR2 as SYDVKM. This CDR3 is built from 14 residues. Trimming at V came to 8 bases and at J to 6 bases, leaving 13 bases not matched to a gene. The full variable domain, its missing parts supplied by reference TRBV28 and TRBJ2-7, is DVKVTQSSRYLVKRTGEKVFLECVQDMDHENMFWYRQDPGLGLRLIYFSYDVKMKEKGDIPEGYSVSREKKERFSLILESASTNQTSMYLCASHQGGNWPEQYFGPGTRLTVT.